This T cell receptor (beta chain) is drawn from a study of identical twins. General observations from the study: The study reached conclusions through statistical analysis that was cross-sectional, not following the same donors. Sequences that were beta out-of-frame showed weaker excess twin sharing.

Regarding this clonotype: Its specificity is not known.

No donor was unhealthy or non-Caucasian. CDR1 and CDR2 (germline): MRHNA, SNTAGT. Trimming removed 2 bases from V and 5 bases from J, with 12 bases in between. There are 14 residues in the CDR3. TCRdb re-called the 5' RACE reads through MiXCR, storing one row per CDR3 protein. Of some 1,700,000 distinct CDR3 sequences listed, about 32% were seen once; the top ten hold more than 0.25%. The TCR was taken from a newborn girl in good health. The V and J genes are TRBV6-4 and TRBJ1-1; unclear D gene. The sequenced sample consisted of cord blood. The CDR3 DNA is TGTGCCAGCAGTGACGCGCCCCGGGAAACTGAAGCTTTCTTT. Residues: CASSDAPRETEAFF.